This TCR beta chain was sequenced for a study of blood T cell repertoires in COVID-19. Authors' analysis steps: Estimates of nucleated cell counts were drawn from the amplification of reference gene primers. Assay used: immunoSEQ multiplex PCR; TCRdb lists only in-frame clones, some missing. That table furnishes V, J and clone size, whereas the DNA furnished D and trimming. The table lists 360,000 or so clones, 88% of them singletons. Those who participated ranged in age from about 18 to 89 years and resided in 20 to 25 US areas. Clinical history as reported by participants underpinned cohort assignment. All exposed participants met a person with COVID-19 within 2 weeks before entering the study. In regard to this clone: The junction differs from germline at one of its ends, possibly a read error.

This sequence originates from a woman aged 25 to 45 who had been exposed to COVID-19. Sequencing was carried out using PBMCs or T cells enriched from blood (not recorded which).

CDR3 nucleotides: TGCGCCAGCAGCTTCCTCAGCGGGTCCTCCCACGAGCAGTACTTC. Translation: CASSFLSGSSHEQYF. This rearrangement joins TRBV5-1 to TRBJ2-7; the D gene is possibly TRBD2 (6 bases). The germline V gene encodes CDR1 SGHRS and CDR2 YFSETQ. This CDR3 comprises 15 residues.